Listed here are 17 T cell receptor beta chains from one sample, sequenced in a study of T cell repertoires in cytomegalovirus infection. In TCRdb, the reads were re-called with MiXCR into one record per CDR3 protein. In the table there are fewer than 650,000 distinct CDR3 sequences, 35% to 50% of which are singletons. Their specific antigens are unknown. This specimen consisted of cultured PBMCs, obtained from culture after CMV antigen stimulation. The receptors stem from a human donor in good health (CMV status not recorded). Some clones in this sample may be carry-over from other donors' samples.

V usage is TRBV20-1 and J usage is TRBJ2-5; perhaps TRBD2 as D (6 bases). Germline lookup yields CDR1 DFQATT and CDR2 SNEGSKA (reference sequence). There are 13 residues in the CDR3. V lost 5 bases and J lost 2, with 12 bases in between. The CDR3: CSAGRGGQETQYF. DNA for the CDR3: TGCAGTGCTGGGCGTGGGGGGCAAGAGACCCAGTACTTC.

This clonotype occurred a few times. The rearrangement joins TRBV10-3 to TRBJ1-5; D gene uncertain. CDR1 ENHRY and CDR2 SYGVKD come from the germline V gene. The V end lost 3 bases, the J end lost 7 bases, and 16 bases lay between the germline ends. The CDR3 sequence is 15 residues long. The CDR3 loop reads CAISDTSGVRQPQHF. The CDR3 DNA follows: TGTGCCATCAGTGATACGTCCGGGGTTCGGCAGCCCCAGCATTTT.

The chain recombines TRBV18 with TRBJ2-7; D is unresolved. The V end was cut by 0 bases, the J end by 7 bases, with 16 bases between. The germline V gene has CDR1 KGHSH and CDR2 LQKENI. CDR3 size: 15 residues. The CDR3 sequence is CASSPPSQQPREQYF. The CDR3 nucleotides read TGTGCCAGCTCACCACCCTCTCAGCAACCAAGAGAGCAGTACTTC.

This clonotype was observed at least ten times. This rearrangement joins TRBV7-8 to TRBJ2-4; D may be TRBD2 (6 bases). V was trimmed by 4 bases and J by 6 bases, leaving 16 bases between them. The CDR3 consists of 15 residues. Germline lookup yields CDR1 SGHVS and CDR2 FQNEAQ. CDR3 residues: CASSSPAGFGNIQYF. CDR3 in DNA: TGTGCCAGCAGCTCGCCCGCGGGGTTCGGAAACATTCAGTACTTC.

The gene calls are TRBV28 and TRBJ1-5, with a weak D call TRBD1 (5 bases). The V gene's germline CDR1 is MDHEN and CDR2 SYDVKM. The V gene lost 5 bases and the J gene lost 5 bases, with 13 bases spanning the gap. The CDR3 covers 14 residues. The DNA for the CDR3 is TGTGCCAGCAGTGCCACCTGGGGCTATCAGCCCCAGCATTTT. Residues: CASSATWGYQPQHF. Filled out from reference TRBV28 and TRBJ1-5, the complete variable domain reads DVKVTQSSRYLVKRTGEKVFLECVQDMDHENMFWYRQDPGLGLRLIYFSYDVKMKEKGDIPEGYSVSREKKERFSLILESASTNQTSMYLCASSATWGYQPQHFGDGTRLSIL.

This clonotype has at least ten counts. J is TRBJ1-4 and V is TRBV7-8; weak D call: TRBD1 (6 bases). The germline V gene has CDR1 SGHVS and CDR2 FQNEAQ. CDR3 length: 16 amino acids. V was shortened by 0 bases and J by 7 bases, with 15 bases between the two germline ends. CDR3 region: CASSLAGQLLGEKLFF. The CDR3 coding sequence is TGTGCCAGCAGCTTAGCAGGACAGCTTCTAGGTGAAAAACTGTTTTTT.

J is TRBJ2-2 and V is TRBV7-2, with D possibly matching TRBD2 (6 bases). Trimming took off 3 bases at V and 4 bases at J, with 12 bases between the two ends. The germline V gene encodes CDR1 SGHTA and CDR2 FQGNSA. This CDR3 is built from 15 residues. The CDR3 nucleotides read TGTGCCAGCAGCTTGTCGGGAGATGGCACCGGGGAGCTGTTTTTT. This sequence encodes CASSLSGDGTGELFF.

The chain recombines TRBV29-1 with TRBJ1-2; the D is unclear. The CDR3 length is 12 residues. Trimming pared 4 bases from V and 4 bases from J, leaving 10 bases between. Germline CDR1 is SQVTM and CDR2 is ANQGSEA. In nucleotides, the CDR3 is TGCAGCGTTGGCTCCGGCGCCTATGGCTACACCTTC. It is translated as CSVGSGAYGYTF.

The sample holds a few counts of this clonotype. The DNA of the CDR3 is TGTGCCAGCAGTTTACCCCATGAGCAGTTCTTC. It translates to CASSLPHEQFF. V and J are TRBV12-3 or TRBV12-4 and TRBJ2-1; D gene uncertain. There are 11 residues in the CDR3. The germline V and J ends were trimmed by 2 bases and 8 bases, with 4 bases remaining between them.

The CDR3 is CASTPSYTRNSPLHF. As DNA, the CDR3 is TGTGCCAGCACCCCTTCTTATACCCGGAATTCACCCCTCCACTTT. The V and J genes are TRBV7-2 and TRBJ1-6, with D uncertain. Looked up from germline, CDR1 is SGHTA and CDR2 is FQGNSA. The CDR3 length is 15 residues. Trimming shortened V by 7 bases and J by 7 bases, and 17 bases separated the two germline ends. The full variable domain, in which reference TRBV7-2 and TRBJ1-6 provide the parts outside the CDR3, is GAGVSQSPSNKVTEKGKDVELRCDPISGHTALYWYRQSLGQGLEFLIYFQGNSAPDKSGLPSDRFSAERTGGSVSTLTIQRTQQEDSAVYLCASTPSYTRNSPLHFGNGTRLTVT.

The chain employs TRBV11-2 and TRBJ2-3; D is ambiguous. The V and J ends lost 5 bases and 7 bases respectively, with 10 bases between them. CDR1 is SGHAT and CDR2 is FQNNGV in the germline V gene. CDR3 size: 12 residues. This chain's CDR3 is CASSPERNTQYF. In DNA, the CDR3 is TGTGCCAGCAGCCCGGAGCGAAATACGCAGTATTTT.

The chain recombines TRBV6-1 with TRBJ1-5, with D possibly TRBD1 on 5 matching bases. V lost 9 bases, J lost 2 bases, and 20 bases lay in between. The CDR3 totals 16 residues. Germline CDR1 and CDR2: MNHNS and SASEGT. This CDR3 is CASEWGDSQGNQPQHF. In nucleotides, the CDR3 is TGTGCCAGTGAGTGGGGGGACTCCCAGGGCAATCAGCCCCAGCATTTT.

The rearrangement uses TRBV7-9 and TRBJ2-7, with TRBD1 matching 11 bases. Germline V CDR1 and CDR2: SEHNR, FQNEAQ (reference sequence). CDR3 length equals 14 residues. J lost 5 bases, V lost 5 bases, and 5 bases had no gene match. CDR3 nucleotides: TGTGCCAGCAGCCGGACAGGGGGCTATCACGAGCAGTACTTC. Encoded protein: CASSRTGGYHEQYF.

This clonotype showed up just a few times. The genes are TRBV7-2 and TRBJ2-3; D unresolved. V was pared by 1 base and J by 14 bases, with 16 bases between. Germline V gives CDR1 SGHTA, CDR2 FQGNSA. The length of the CDR3 is 13 residues. DNA of the CDR3: TGTGCCAGCAGCTTAGAGTGGTCCCAGCCCCCGTATTTT. Residues: CASSLEWSQPPYF.

For the CDR3, the DNA is TGTGCCAGCAGGACGATGGGGAGCTCCTACAATGAGCAGTTCTTC. Protein sequence: CASRTMGSSYNEQFF. V gene TRBV5-5 combines with J gene TRBJ2-1, with D possibly being TRBD2 (5 bases). This CDR3 comprises 15 residues. Germline CDR1 reads SGHKS; CDR2 reads YYEKEE (reference sequence). Between the trimmed V and J ends, which lost 5 bases and 0 bases, there was a span of 12 bases.

Many counts were recorded for this clonotype. The chain couples TRBV7-2 to TRBJ1-3; D is perhaps TRBD1 (6 bases). Trimming removed 3 bases from V and 4 bases from J, with 10 bases in between. The CDR3 totals 14 residues. The germline V gene encodes CDR1 SGHTA and CDR2 FQGNSA. The CDR3 sequence: CASSLQGSGNTIYF. CDR3 bases: TGTGCCAGCAGCTTGCAGGGGTCGGGAAACACCATATATTTT. The variable domain in full, completed from reference TRBV7-2 and TRBJ1-3, reads GAGVSQSPSNKVTEKGKDVELRCDPISGHTALYWYRQSLGQGLEFLIYFQGNSAPDKSGLPSDRFSAERTGGSVSTLTIQRTQQEDSAVYLCASSLQGSGNTIYFGEGSWLTVV.

The genes are TRBV2 and TRBJ2-7; D unclear. Trimming removed 2 bases from V and 3 bases from J, with 8 bases in between. From germline, CDR1 is SNHLY and CDR2 FYNNEI. The CDR3 spans 13 residues. CDR3 sequence: CASSENLNYEQYF. The CDR3 DNA is TGTGCCAGCAGTGAAAACCTTAACTACGAGCAGTACTTC. The complete variable domain, with remaining parts taken from reference TRBV2 and TRBJ2-7, reads EPEVTQTPSHQVTQMGQEVILRCVPISNHLYFYWYRQILGQKVEFLVSFYNNEISEKSEIFDDQFSVERPDGSNFTLKIRSTKLEDSAMYFCASSENLNYEQYFGPGTRLTVT.